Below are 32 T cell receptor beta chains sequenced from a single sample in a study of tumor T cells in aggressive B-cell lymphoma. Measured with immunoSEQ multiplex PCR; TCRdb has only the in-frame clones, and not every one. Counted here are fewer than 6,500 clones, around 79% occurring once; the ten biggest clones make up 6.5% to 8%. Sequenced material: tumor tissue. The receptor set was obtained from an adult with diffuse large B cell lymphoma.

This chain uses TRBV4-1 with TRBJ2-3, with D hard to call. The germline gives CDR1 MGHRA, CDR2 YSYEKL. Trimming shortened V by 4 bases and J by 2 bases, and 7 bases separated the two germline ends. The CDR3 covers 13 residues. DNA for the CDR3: TGCGCCAGCAGCCCCGGTCTCACAGATACGCAGTATTTT. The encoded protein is CASSPGLTDTQYF.

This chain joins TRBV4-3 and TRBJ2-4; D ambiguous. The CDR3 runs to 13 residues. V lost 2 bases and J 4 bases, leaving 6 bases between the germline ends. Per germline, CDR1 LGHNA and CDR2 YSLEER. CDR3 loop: CASSQHLKNIQYF. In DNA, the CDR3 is TGCGCCAGCAGCCAACATCTAAAAAACATTCAGTACTTC.

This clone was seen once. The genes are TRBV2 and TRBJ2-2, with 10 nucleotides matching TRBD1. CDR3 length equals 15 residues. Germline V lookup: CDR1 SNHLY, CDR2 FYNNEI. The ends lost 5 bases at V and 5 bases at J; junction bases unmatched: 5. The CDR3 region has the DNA TGTGCCAGCAGTCGTGACAGGGGGCGAACCGGGGAGCTGTTTTTT. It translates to CASSRDRGRTGELFF.

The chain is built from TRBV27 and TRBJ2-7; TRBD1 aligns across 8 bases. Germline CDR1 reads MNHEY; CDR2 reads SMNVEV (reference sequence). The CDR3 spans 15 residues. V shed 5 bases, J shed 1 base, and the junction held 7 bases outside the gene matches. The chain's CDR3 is CASSTLDRGSYEQYF. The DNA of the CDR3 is TGTGCCAGCAGTACCCTCGACAGGGGATCCTACGAGCAGTACTTC.

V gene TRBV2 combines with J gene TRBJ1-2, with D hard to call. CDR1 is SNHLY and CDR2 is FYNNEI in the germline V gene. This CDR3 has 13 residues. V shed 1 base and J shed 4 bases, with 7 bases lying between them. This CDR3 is CASSEELSYGYTF. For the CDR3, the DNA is TGTGCCAGCAGTGAAGAGCTTTCCTATGGCTACACCTTC.

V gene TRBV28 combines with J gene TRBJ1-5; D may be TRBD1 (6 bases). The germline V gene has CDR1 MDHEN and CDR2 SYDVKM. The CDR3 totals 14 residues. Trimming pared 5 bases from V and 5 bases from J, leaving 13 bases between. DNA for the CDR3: TGTGCCAGCAGTCAAGGACAGAGATATCAGCCCCAGCATTTT. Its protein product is CASSQGQRYQPQHF.

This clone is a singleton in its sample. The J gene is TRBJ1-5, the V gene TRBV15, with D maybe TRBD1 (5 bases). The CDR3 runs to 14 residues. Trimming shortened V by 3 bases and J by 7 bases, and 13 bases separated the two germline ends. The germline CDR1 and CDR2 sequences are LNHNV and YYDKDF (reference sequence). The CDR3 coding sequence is TGTGCCACCAGCAGTGCAGGGTCTTACCAGCCCCAGCATTTT. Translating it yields CATSSAGSYQPQHF.

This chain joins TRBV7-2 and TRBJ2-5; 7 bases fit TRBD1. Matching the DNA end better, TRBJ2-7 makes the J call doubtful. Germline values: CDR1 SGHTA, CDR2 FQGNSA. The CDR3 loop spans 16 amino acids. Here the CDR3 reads CASSLRSTGTDYEQYF. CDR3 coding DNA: TGTGCCAGCAGCTTAAGGTCCACCGGGACAGATTACGAGCAGTACTTC.

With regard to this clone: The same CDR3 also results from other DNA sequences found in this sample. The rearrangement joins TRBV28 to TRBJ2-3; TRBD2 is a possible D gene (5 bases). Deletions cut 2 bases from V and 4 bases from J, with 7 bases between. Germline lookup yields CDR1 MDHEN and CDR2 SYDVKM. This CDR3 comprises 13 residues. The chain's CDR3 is CASSLGGADTQYF. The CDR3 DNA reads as TGTGCCAGCAGTTTAGGAGGTGCAGATACGCAGTATTTT.

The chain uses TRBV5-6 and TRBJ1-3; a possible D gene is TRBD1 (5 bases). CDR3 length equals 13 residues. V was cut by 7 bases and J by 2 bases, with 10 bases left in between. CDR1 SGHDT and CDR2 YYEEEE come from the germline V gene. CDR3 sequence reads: CASRTGPGNTIYF. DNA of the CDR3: TGTGCCAGCCGAACAGGTCCTGGAAACACCATATATTTT.

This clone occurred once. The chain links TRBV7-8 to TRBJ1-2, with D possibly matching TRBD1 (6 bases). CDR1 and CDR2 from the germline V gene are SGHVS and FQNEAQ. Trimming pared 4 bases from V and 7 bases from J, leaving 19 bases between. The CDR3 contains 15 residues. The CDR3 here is CASSSQGPGEGGYTF. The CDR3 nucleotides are TGTGCCAGCAGCTCGCAAGGTCCAGGGGAGGGTGGCTACACCTTC.

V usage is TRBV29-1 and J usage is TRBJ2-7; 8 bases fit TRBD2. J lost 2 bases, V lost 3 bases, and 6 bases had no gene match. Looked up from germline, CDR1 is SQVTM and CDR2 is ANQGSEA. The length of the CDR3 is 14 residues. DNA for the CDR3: TGCAGCGTTGAGGTACTAGCGGAAACCTACGAGCAGTACTTC. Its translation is CSVEVLAETYEQYF.

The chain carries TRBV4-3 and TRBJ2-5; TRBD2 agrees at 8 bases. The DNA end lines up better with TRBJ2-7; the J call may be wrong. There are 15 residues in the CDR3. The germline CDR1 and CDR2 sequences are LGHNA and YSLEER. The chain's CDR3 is CASSQETSVFYEQYF. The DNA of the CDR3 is TGCGCCAGCAGCCAGGAGACTAGCGTTTTTTACGAGCAGTACTTC.

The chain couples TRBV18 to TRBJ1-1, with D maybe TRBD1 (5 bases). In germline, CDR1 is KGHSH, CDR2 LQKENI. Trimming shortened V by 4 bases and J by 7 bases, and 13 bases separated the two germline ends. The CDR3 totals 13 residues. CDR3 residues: CASSRQGGIEAFF. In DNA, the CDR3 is TGTGCCAGCTCACGGCAGGGAGGGATTGAAGCTTTCTTT. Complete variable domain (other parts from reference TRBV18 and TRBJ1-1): NAGVMQNPRHLVRRRGQEARLRCSPMKGHSHVYWYRQLPEEGLKFMVYLQKENIIDESGMPKERFSAEFPKEGPSILRIQQVVRGDSAAYFCASSRQGGIEAFFGQGTRLTVV.

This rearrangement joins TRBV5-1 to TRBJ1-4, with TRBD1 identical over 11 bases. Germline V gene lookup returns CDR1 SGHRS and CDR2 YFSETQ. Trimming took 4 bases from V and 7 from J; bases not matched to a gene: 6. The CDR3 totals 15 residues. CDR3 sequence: CASSPAGTGGEKLFF. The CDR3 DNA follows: TGCGCCAGCAGCCCGGCCGGGACAGGGGGTGAAAAACTGTTTTTT.

The CDR3 sequence: CASSYVDEQFF. In DNA form, the CDR3 reads TGTGCCAGCAGTTACGTCGATGAGCAGTTCTTC. V usage is TRBV6-5 and J usage is TRBJ2-1; D gene uncertain. This CDR3 has 11 residues. Per germline, CDR1 MNHEY and CDR2 SVGAGI. V lost 2 bases to trimming and J lost 8 bases, with 4 bases between them.

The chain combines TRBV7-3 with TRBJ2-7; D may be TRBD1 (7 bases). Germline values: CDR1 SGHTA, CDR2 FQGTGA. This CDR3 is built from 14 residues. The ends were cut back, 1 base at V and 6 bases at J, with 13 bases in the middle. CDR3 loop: CASSLSRGEGEQYF. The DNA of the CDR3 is TGTGCCAGCAGCTTAAGCAGGGGGGAAGGCGAGCAGTACTTC.

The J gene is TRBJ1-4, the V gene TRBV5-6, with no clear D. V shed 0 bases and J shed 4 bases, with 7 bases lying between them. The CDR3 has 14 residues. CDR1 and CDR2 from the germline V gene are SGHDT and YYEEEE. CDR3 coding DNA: TGTGCCAGCAGCTTGGCAAACAGTAATGAAAAACTGTTTTTT. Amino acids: CASSLANSNEKLFF.

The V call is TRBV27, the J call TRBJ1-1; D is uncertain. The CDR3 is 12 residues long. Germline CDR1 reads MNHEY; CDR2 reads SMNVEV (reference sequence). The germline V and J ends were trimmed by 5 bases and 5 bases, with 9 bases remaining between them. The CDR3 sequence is CASSPGKTEAFF. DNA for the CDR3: TGTGCCAGCAGTCCGGGAAAGACTGAAGCTTTCTTT.

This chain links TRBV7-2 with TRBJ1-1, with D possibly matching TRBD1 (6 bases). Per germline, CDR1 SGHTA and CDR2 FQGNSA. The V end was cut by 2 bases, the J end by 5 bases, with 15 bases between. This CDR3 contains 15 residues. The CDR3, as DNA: TGTGCCAGCAGCTTACCGGGACACCGAGGGACTGAAGCTTTCTTT. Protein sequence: CASSLPGHRGTEAFF.

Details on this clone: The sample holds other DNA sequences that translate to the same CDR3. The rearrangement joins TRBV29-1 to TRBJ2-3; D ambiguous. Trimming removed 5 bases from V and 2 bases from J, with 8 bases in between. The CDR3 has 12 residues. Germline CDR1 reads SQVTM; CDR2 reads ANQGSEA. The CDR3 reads CSVSVPTDTQYF. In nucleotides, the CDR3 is TGCAGCGTTTCAGTCCCCACAGATACGCAGTATTTT.

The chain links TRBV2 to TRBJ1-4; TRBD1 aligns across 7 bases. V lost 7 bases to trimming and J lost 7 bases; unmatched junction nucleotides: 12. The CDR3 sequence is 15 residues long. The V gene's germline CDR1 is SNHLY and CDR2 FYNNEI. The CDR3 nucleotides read TGTGCCAGCACGTTGAGTAGGGGGCGAGGTGAAAAACTGTTTTTT. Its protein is CASTLSRGRGEKLFF. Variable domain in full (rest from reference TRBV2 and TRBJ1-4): EPEVTQTPSHQVTQMGQEVILRCVPISNHLYFYWYRQILGQKVEFLVSFYNNEISEKSEIFDDQFSVERPDGSNFTLKIRSTKLEDSAMYFCASTLSRGRGEKLFFGSGTQLSVL.

The CDR3 sequence is CAWSPLRGGGNYGYTF. CDR3 sequence (DNA): TGTGCCTGGAGTCCTCTCCGAGGAGGAGGAAACTATGGCTACACCTTC. The V gene is TRBV30, the J gene TRBJ1-2, with D unclear. The CDR3 is made up of 16 amino acids. V was shortened by 2 bases and J by 2 bases, with 18 bases between the two germline ends. Germline CDR1 is GTSNPN and CDR2 is SVGIG (reference sequence).

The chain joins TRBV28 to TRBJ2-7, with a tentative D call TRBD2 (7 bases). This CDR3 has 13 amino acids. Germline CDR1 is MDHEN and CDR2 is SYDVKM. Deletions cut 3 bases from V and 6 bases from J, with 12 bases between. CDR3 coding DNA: TGTGCCAGCAGTTTCGGGGGGCTAGGCGAGCAGTACTTC. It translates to CASSFGGLGEQYF. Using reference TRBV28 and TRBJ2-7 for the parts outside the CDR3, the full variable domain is DVKVTQSSRYLVKRTGEKVFLECVQDMDHENMFWYRQDPGLGLRLIYFSYDVKMKEKGDIPEGYSVSREKKERFSLILESASTNQTSMYLCASSFGGLGEQYFGPGTRLTVT.

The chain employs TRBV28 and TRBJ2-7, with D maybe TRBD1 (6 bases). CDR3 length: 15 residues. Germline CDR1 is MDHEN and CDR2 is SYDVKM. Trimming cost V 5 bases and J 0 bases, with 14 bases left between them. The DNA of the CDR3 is TGTGCCAGCAGTAAAACATTGGACAGCTCCTACGAGCAGTACTTC. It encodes CASSKTLDSSYEQYF.

CDR3 protein: CASRLTASDSQESPLHF. As DNA, the CDR3 is TGTGCCAGCAGGCTTACTGCTTCGGACAGCCAGGAATCACCCCTCCACTTT. J is TRBJ1-6 and V is TRBV28, with D perhaps TRBD1 (6 bases). The germline V gene has CDR1 MDHEN and CDR2 SYDVKM. This CDR3 contains 17 residues. V gave up 6 bases and J gave up 10 bases, with 25 bases separating them.

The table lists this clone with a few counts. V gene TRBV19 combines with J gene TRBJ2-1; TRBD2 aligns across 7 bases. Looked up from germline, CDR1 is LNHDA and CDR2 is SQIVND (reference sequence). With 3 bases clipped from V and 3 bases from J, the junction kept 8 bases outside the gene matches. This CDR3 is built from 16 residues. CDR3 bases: TGTGCCAGTAGTATGGATCTAACGGGAGGCTACAATGAGCAGTTCTTC. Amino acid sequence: CASSMDLTGGYNEQFF.

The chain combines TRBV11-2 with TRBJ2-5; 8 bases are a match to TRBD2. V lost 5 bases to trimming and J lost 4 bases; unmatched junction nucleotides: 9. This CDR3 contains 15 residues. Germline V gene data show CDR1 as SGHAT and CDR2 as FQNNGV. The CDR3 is CASSETGTRRETQYF. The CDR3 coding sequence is TGTGCCAGCAGCGAGACCGGGACTAGACGAGAGACCCAGTACTTC.

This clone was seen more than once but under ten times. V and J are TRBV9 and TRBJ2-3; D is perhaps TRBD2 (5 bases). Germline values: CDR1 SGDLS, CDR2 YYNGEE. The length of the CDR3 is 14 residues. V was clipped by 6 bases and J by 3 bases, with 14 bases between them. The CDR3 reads CASNVGAMTDTQYF. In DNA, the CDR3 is TGTGCCAGCAACGTGGGAGCTATGACAGATACGCAGTATTTT.

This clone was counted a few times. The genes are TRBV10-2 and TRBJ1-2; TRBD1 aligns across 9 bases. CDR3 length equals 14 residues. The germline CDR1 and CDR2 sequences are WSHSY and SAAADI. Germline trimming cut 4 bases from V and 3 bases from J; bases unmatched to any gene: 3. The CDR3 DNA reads TGCGCCAGCAGTGTTGGACAGGGGTACTATGGCTACACCTTC. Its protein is CASSVGQGYYGYTF.

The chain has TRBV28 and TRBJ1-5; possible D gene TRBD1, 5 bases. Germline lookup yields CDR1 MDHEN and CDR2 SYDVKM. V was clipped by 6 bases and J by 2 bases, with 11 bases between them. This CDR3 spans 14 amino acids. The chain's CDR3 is CASSVGAGNQPQHF. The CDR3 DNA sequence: TGTGCCAGCAGCGTTGGGGCAGGCAATCAGCCCCAGCATTTT. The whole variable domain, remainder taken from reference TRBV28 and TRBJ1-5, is DVKVTQSSRYLVKRTGEKVFLECVQDMDHENMFWYRQDPGLGLRLIYFSYDVKMKEKGDIPEGYSVSREKKERFSLILESASTNQTSMYLCASSVGAGNQPQHFGDGTRLSIL.

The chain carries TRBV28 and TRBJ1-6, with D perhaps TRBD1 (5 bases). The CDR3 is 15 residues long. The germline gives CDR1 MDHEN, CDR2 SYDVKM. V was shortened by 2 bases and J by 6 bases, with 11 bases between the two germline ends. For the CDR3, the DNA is TGTGCCAGCAGTTTAGATGTCAGGGCTAATTCACCCCTCCACTTT. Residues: CASSLDVRANSPLHF.